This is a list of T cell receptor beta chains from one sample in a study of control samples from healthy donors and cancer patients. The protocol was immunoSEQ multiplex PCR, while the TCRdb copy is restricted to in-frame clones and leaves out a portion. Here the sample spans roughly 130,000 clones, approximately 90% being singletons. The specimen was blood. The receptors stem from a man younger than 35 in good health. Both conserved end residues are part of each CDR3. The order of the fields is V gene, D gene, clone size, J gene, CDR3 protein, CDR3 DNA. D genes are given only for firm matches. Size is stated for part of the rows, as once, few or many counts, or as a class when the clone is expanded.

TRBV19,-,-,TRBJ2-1,CASSRWEVLTEQFF,TGTGCCAGTAGTCGATGGGAGGTTCTTACTGAGCAGTTCTTC
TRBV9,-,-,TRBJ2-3,CASSVGSGTSTDTQYF,TGTGCCAGCAGCGTAGGATCCGGGACTAGCACAGATACGCAGTATTTT
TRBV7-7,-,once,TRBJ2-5,CASSLNIGVQETQYF,TGTGCTAGCAGCCTGAATATAGGGGTCCAAGAGACCCAGTACTTC
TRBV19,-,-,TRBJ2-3,CASSNEWLDTQYF,TGTGCCAGTAGTAACGAGTGGCTAGATACGCAGTATTTT
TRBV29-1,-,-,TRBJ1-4,CSVIGGNEKLFF,TGCAGCGTCATAGGGGGGAATGAAAAACTGTTTTTT
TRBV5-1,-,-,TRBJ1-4,CASSLERGGANEKLFF,TGCGCCAGCAGCCTTGAGCGAGGGGGAGCTAATGAAAAACTGTTTTTT
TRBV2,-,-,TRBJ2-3,CATRSGPSTDTQYF,TGTGCCACCAGGAGCGGGCCTAGCACAGATACGCAGTATTTT
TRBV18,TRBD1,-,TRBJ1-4,CASSPNRGANEKLFF,TGTGCCAGCTCACCAAACAGGGGGGCTAATGAAAAACTGTTTTTT
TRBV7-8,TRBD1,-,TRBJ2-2,CASSSGTGNTGELFF,TGTGCCAGCAGCTCCGGGACAGGGAACACCGGGGAGCTGTTTTTT
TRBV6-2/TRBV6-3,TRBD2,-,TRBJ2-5,CASSYSTLRAGEETQYF,TGTGCCAGCAGTTACTCAACCCTTCGAGCGGGGGAAGAGACCCAGTACTTC
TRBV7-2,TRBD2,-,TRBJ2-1,CASSLAGGNEQFF,TGTGCCAGCAGCTTAGCGGGGGGGAATGAGCAGTTCTTC
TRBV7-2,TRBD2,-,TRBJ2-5,CASSWHLGLAGQETQYF,TGTGCCAGCAGCTGGCATTTAGGACTAGCTGGCCAAGAGACCCAGTACTTC
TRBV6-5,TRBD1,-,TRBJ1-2,CASSYSDRGPDGYTF,TGTGCCAGCAGTTACTCGGACAGGGGGCCCGATGGCTACACCTTC
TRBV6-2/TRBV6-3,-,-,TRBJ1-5,CASSFTGAPNQPQHF,TGTGCCAGCAGTTTTACGGGGGCCCCCAATCAGCCCCAGCATTTT
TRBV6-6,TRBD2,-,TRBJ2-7,CASSPPAGTSVAYEQYF,TGTGCCAGCAGTCCGCCGGCCGGGACTAGCGTGGCCTACGAGCAGTACTTC
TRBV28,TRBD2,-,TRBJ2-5,CASSGTSGGQETQYF,TGTGCCAGCAGTGGGACTAGCGGGGGCCAAGAGACCCAGTACTTC
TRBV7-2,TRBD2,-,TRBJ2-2,CASSNPGTSGVYTGELFF,TGTGCCAGCAGCAACCCGGGGACTAGCGGGGTATACACCGGGGAGCTGTTTTTT
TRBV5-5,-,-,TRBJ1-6,CASSFPRTPGNSPLHF,TGTGCCAGCAGCTTCCCAAGGACCCCGGGAAATTCACCCCTCCACTTT
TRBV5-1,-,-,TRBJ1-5,CASSADGQSNQPQHF,TGCGCCAGCAGCGCGGACGGACAAAGCAATCAGCCCCAGCATTTT
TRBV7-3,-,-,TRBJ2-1,CASSLRGTPPHNEQFF,TGTGCCAGCAGCTTAAGGGGGACCCCACCCCACAATGAGCAGTTCTTC
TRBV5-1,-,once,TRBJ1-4,CASSTTDNEKLFF,TGCGCCAGCAGCACTACGGATAATGAAAAACTGTTTTTT
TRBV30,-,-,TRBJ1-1,CAWVDTEAFF,TGTGCCTGGGTTGACACTGAAGCTTTCTTT
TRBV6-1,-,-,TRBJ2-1,CASREHGTSEGNEQFF,TGTGCCAGCAGGGAACACGGGACAAGTGAGGGCAATGAGCAGTTCTTC
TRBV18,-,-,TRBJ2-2,CASSPMDASNTGELFF,TGTGCCAGCTCACCTATGGATGCATCGAACACCGGGGAGCTGTTTTTT
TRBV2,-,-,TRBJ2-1,CASSEGFFAGNEQFF,TGTGCCAGCAGCGAGGGTTTCTTCGCGGGGAATGAGCAGTTCTTC
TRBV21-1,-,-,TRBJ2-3,CASSTTSDPSTDTQYF,TGTGCCAGCAGCACCACTAGCGACCCTAGCACAGATACGCAGTATTTT
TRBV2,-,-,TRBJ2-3,CASSEGVVSDTQYF,TGTGCCAGCAGTGAAGGTGTAGTTTCGGATACGCAGTATTTT
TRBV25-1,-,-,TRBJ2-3,CASSWSTDTQYF,TGTGCCAGCAGTTGGTCCACAGATACGCAGTATTTT
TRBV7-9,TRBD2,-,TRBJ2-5,CASSPSEAGGQETQYF,TGTGCCAGCAGCCCCTCAGAAGCGGGGGGGCAAGAGACCCAGTACTTC
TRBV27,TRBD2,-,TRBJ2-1,CASSLIVASGRFNNEQFF,TGTGCCAGTAGTTTAATAGTGGCTAGCGGGAGATTCAACAATGAGCAGTTCTTC
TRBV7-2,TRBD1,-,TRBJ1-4,CASSSDRGLKDEKLFF,TGTGCCAGCAGCTCAGACAGGGGGCTGAAGGATGAAAAACTGTTTTTT
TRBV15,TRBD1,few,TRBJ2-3,CATSSGQDTDTQYF,TGTGCCACCAGCAGTGGACAGGACACAGATACGCAGTATTTT
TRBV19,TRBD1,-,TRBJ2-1,CASSIGTGSYNEQFF,TGTGCCAGTAGTATAGGGACAGGGTCCTACAATGAGCAGTTCTTC
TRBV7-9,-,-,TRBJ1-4,CASSLAGYNEKLFF,TGTGCCAGCAGCTTAGCAGGTTATAATGAAAAACTGTTTTTT
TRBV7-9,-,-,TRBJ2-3,CASSLSLTDTQYF,TGTGCCAGCAGCCTCTCCCTCACAGATACGCAGTATTTT
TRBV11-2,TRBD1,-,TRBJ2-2,CASGTGATSTGELFF,TGTGCCAGCGGGACAGGGGCTACGAGCACCGGGGAGCTGTTTTTT
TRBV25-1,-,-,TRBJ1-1,CASSELAGLNEAFF,TGTGCCAGCAGTGAATTAGCAGGGCTAAATGAAGCTTTCTTT
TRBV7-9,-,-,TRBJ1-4,CASSLRTDNEKLFF,TGTGCCAGCAGCTTAAGAACGGACAATGAAAAACTGTTTTTT
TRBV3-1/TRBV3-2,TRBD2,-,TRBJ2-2,CASSQGRLAGANTGELFF,TGTGCCAGCAGCCAAGGTCGCCTAGCGGGGGCGAACACCGGGGAGCTGTTTTTT
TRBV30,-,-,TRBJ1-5,CAWRPKASGNQPQHF,TGTGCCTGGAGGCCTAAAGCCAGTGGCAATCAGCCCCAGCATTTT
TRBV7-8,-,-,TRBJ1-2,CASSPVPLNYGYTF,TGTGCCAGCAGCCCCGTGCCCCTGAACTATGGCTACACCTTC
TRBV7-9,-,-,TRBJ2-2,CASSLVAVRAGELFF,TGTGCCAGCAGCTTAGTTGCAGTGAGGGCCGGGGAGCTGTTTTTT
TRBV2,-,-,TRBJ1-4,CASGSVTNEKLFF,TGTGCCAGCGGTTCAGTAACTAATGAAAAACTGTTTTTT
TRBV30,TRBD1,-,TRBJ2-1,CAWSGDSATYNEQFF,TGTGCCTGGAGTGGGGACAGTGCTACCTACAATGAGCAGTTCTTC
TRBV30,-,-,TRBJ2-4,CAWSVPRGLLAKNIQYF,TGTGCCTGGAGTGTTCCGCGGGGCCTACTAGCCAAAAACATTCAGTACTTC
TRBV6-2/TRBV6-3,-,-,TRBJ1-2,CASSYRPWTADYGYTF,TGTGCCAGCAGTTACCGCCCTTGGACAGCCGACTATGGCTACACCTTC
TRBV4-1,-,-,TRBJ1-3,CASSQVVQGKGNTIYF,TGCGCCAGCAGCCAAGTGGTACAGGGAAAAGGAAACACCATATATTTT
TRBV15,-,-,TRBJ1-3,CATSRDLAEPGNTIYF,TGTGCCACCAGCAGAGATTTGGCCGAGCCTGGAAACACCATATATTTT
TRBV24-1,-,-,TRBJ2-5,CATGADRGETQYF,TGTGCCACCGGAGCTGATCGAGGAGAGACCCAGTACTTC
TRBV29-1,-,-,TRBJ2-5,CSVEGRPGTQYF,TGCAGCGTTGAGGGGCGACCGGGGACCCAGTACTTC
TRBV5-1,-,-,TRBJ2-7,CASSPAPRDSAYEQYF,TGCGCCAGCAGCCCGGCCCCCCGGGACTCCGCCTACGAGCAGTACTTC
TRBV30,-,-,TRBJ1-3,CAWSPQGGNTIYF,TGTGCCTGGAGCCCACAGGGCGGGAACACCATATATTTT
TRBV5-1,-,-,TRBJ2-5,CASSLEGRKETQYF,TGCGCCAGCAGCTTGGAAGGGAGGAAAGAGACCCAGTACTTC